This TCR beta chain was profiled in a study of shared clonotypes between healthy human individuals. Study outcomes and limitations: Only a few donors were included, so the genetic and exposure-history diversity represented was limited.

To note about this clone: Antigen specificity is unknown.

The CDR3 has 12 amino acids. Germline V gives CDR1 MDHEN, CDR2 SYDVKM. With 4 bases removed from V and 9 bases from J, the gap between germline ends came to 12 bases. Libraries were prepared by immunoSEQ multiplex PCR; TCRdb keeps only in-frame clonotypes and omits some of them. The data hold about a million clones, with 70% to 85% observed a single time. The sample taken for sequencing was memory CD4+ T cells sorted from blood. Subset meaning: CD45RA-negative fraction. The source of this sequence is a man younger than 35 in good health. This rearrangement joins TRBV28 to TRBJ1-1; tentatively, D is TRBD1 (6 bases). CDR3 in DNA: TGTGCCAGCAGTTCTAACAGGGCCCAAGCTTTCTTT. Amino acid sequence: CASSSNRAQAFF.